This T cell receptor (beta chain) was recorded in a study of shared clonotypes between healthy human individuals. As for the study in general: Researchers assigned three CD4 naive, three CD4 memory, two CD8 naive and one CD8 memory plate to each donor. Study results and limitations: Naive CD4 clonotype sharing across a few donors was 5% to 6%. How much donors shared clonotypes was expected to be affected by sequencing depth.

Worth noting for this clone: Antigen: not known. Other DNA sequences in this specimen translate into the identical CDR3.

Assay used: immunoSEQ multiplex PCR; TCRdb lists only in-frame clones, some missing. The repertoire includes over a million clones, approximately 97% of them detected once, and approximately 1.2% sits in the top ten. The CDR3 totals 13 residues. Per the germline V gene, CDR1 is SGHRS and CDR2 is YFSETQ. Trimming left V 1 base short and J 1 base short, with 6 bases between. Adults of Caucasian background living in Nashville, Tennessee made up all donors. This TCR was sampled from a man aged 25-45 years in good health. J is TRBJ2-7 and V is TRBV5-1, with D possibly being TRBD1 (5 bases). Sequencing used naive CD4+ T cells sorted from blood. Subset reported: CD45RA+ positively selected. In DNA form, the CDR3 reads TGCGCCAGCAGCTTGACAGGTTCCTACGAGCAGTACTTC. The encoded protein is CASSLTGSYEQYF.